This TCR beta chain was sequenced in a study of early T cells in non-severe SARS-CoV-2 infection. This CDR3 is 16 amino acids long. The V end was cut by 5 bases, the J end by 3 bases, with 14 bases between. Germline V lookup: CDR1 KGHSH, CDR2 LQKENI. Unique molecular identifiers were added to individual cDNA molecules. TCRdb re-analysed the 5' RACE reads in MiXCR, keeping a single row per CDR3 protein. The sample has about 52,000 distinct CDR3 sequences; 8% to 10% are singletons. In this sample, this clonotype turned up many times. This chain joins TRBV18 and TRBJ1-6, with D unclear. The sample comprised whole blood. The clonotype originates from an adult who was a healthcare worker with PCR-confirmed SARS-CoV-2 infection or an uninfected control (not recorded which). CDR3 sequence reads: CASSGDRQLYNSPLHF. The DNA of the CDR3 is TGTGCCAGCTCAGGCGACCGGCAGCTCTATAATTCACCCCTCCACTTT.